Listed here are 18 T cell receptor beta chains from one sample, sequenced in a study of T cell repertoires in cytomegalovirus infection. For these TCRs, the target antigens are not known. TCRdb passed the reads through MiXCR, listing each CDR3 protein once. The top ten hold around 11% of the sample, which has about 830,000 distinct CDR3 sequences, approximately 29% seen once. The input for sequencing was cultured CD8+ T cells from PBMCs, taken from culture after CMV antigen stimulation. These receptors were collected from a human donor in good health (CMV status not recorded). Some clones in this sample may be carry-over from other donors' samples.

There are a few counts of this clonotype. The CDR3 sequence is CATSDSWGLAGNYNEQFF. In DNA, the CDR3 is TGTGCCACCAGTGATTCCTGGGGGCTAGCGGGGAACTACAATGAGCAGTTCTTC. The V call is TRBV24-1, the J call TRBJ2-1; TRBD2 matches 9 bases. Germline assignment: CDR1 KGHDR and CDR2 SFDVKD. V was clipped by 2 bases and J by 3 bases; unmatched bases: 10. The CDR3 has 18 amino acids.

The chain links TRBV27 to TRBJ2-3; 7 bases are shared with TRBD2. Germline V gives CDR1 MNHEY, CDR2 SMNVEV (reference sequence). CDR3 length: 16 amino acids. V dropped 0 bases and J dropped 2; count of bases not matched to a gene: 5. This CDR3 is CASSLSGGGVTDTQYF. The DNA of the CDR3 is TGTGCCAGCAGTTTATCGGGCGGGGGTGTCACAGATACGCAGTATTTT.

V and J are TRBV29-1 and TRBJ2-3, with TRBD2 identical over 11 bases. J was trimmed by 2 bases and V by 7 bases; bases with no gene match: 11. Germline V gene lookup returns CDR1 SQVTM and CDR2 ANQGSEA. This CDR3 has 16 amino acids. CDR3 nucleotide sequence: TGCAGCGGGGGGGGGGGGACTAGCGGTTACACAGATACGCAGTATTTT. It is translated as CSGGGGTSGYTDTQYF.

Only a few counts were recorded for this clonotype. The chain combines TRBV5-4 with TRBJ1-1, with TRBD1 as a possible D gene (5 bases). The CDR3 is 14 amino acids. CDR1 SGHNT and CDR2 YYREEE come from the germline V gene (reference sequence). Trimming stripped 6 bases from V and 1 base from J, with 13 bases between. The CDR3 DNA is TGTGCCAGCATCCCTACGGGGCGGAACACTGAAGCTTTCTTT. Amino acid sequence: CASIPTGRNTEAFF.

This chain joins TRBV29-1 and TRBJ2-4; D is perhaps TRBD2 (6 bases). V lost 0 bases, J lost 2 bases, and 11 bases lay in between. Germline assignment: CDR1 SQVTM and CDR2 ANQGSEA. The CDR3 contains 15 residues. CDR3 loop: CSVEDGRQPKNIQYF. The CDR3, as DNA: TGCAGCGTTGAAGACGGGAGACAGCCCAAAAACATTCAGTACTTC.

This clonotype was seen more than once but under ten times. This sequence joins TRBV20-1 and TRBJ2-7; D ambiguous. The CDR3 has 14 amino acids. The germline V and J ends were trimmed by 3 bases and 0 bases, with 12 bases remaining between them. Looked up from germline, CDR1 is DFQATT and CDR2 is SNEGSKA (reference sequence). The CDR3, as DNA: TGCAGTGCTAGTTCAGGACGCAGCTCCTACGAGCAGTACGTC. Encoded protein: CSASSGRSSYEQYV.

This clonotype was observed a few times. The V and J genes are TRBV12-3 or TRBV12-4 and TRBJ1-5, with a tentative D call TRBD1 (6 bases). There are 18 residues in the CDR3. Trimming removed 8 bases at V and 1 base at J, with 24 bases between. In nucleotides, the CDR3 is TGTGCCAGCGGCGGGGGGGCGCACCACTATTCAAGCAATCAGCCCCAGCATTTT. This sequence encodes CASGGGAHHYSSNQPQHF.

This clonotype was counted a single time. The chain is built from TRBV2 and TRBJ2-3, with 11 bases identical to TRBD2. Looked up from germline, CDR1 is SNHLY and CDR2 is FYNNEI. The CDR3 loop spans 15 amino acids. Losses at the gene ends were 10 bases for V and 3 bases for J; bases not matched to a gene: 9. CDR3 in DNA: TGTGCCATCCTCAATACTAGCGGGGGAACAGATACGCAGTATTTT. Amino acid sequence: CAILNTSGGTDTQYF. The full variable domain, completed using reference TRBV2 and TRBJ2-3, is EPEVTQTPSHQVTQMGQEVILRCVPISNHLYFYWYRQILGQKVEFLVSFYNNEISEKSEIFDDQFSVERPDGSNFTLKIRSTKLEDSAMYFCAILNTSGGTDTQYFGPGTRLTVL.

Regarding this clonotype: Germline is not matched at one junction end, which may reflect a read error. The chain joins TRBV4-1 to TRBJ1-4; D is unresolved. The CDR3 contains 13 residues. Germline CDR1 MGHRA, CDR2 YSYEKL. In nucleotides, the CDR3 is TGCCCCAGCAGCCAAGCGCGTAATGAAAAACTGTTTTTT. This translates into CPSSQARNEKLFF.

A few counts support this clonotype. This sequence joins TRBV7-9 and TRBJ1-1; D not certain. Trimming left V 6 bases short and J 1 base short, with 9 bases between. Germline V gene sequence: CDR1 SEHNR, CDR2 FQNEAQ (reference sequence). This CDR3 has 13 residues. The chain's CDR3 is CASRATENTEAFF. The CDR3 nucleotides are TGTGCCAGCAGAGCCACAGAGAACACTGAAGCTTTCTTT.

The genes are TRBV20-1 and TRBJ2-2; the match to TRBD2 covers 7 bases. Germline V CDR1 and CDR2: DFQATT, SNEGSKA (reference sequence). J lost 0 bases, V lost 3 bases, and 10 bases had no gene match. The CDR3 runs to 17 residues. The CDR3 DNA follows: TGCAGTGCTAGCTATAGGGGCGGACTAGCGAACACCGGGGAGCTGTTTTTT. It encodes CSASYRGGLANTGELFF.

The chain has TRBV7-8 and TRBJ2-1; perhaps TRBD2 as D (5 bases). Trimming shortened V by 3 bases and J by 7 bases, and 13 bases separated the two germline ends. Germline CDR1 and CDR2: SGHVS and FQNEAQ. The CDR3 extends over 14 amino acids. The CDR3: CASSFGAWENEQFF. In DNA form, the CDR3 reads TGTGCCAGCAGCTTCGGTGCTTGGGAGAATGAGCAGTTCTTC.

This clonotype was seen more than once but under ten times. The rearrangement links TRBV12-3 or TRBV12-4 to TRBJ1-4, with TRBD1 identical over 7 bases. The CDR3 contains 14 residues. After removal of 7 bases from V and 8 bases from J, the junction contained 10 bases not matched to a gene. The CDR3 bases are TGTGCCAGCACCCGCATCCAGGGGGACGAAAAACTGTTTTTT. It encodes CASTRIQGDEKLFF.

This clonotype turned up a few times. The chain recombines TRBV12-3 or TRBV12-4 with TRBJ2-1; 7 positions agree with TRBD1. The CDR3 is 15 residues long. With V trimmed by 6 bases and J by 5 bases, 10 bases remained unmatched. The CDR3 sequence: CASRRQGRANNEQFF. Written as DNA, the CDR3 is TGTGCCAGCAGAAGACAGGGTAGGGCGAACAATGAGCAGTTCTTC.

As to this clonotype: A much larger clone differs by one base, so this may be a read error. V is TRBV7-6 and J is TRBJ1-1; D ambiguous. Germline values: CDR1 SGHVS, CDR2 FNYEAQ. The CDR3 runs 12 residues. The CDR3 DNA reads as TGTGTCAGCAGCTTATTATCGGGCGAAGCTTTCTTT. It specifies CVSSLLSGEAFF.

By sample share, this clonotype is medium-sized. The junction departs from germline at one end; a sequencing error may be responsible. This sequence joins TRBV7-6 and TRBJ1-1; weak D call: TRBD1 (5 bases). The CDR3 is 11 residues long. In germline, CDR1 is SGHVS, CDR2 FNYEAQ. This CDR3 reads CASSLGVEAFF. Written as DNA, the CDR3 is TGTGCCAGCAGTTTAGGGGTTGAAGCTTTCTTT.

V usage is TRBV5-1 and J usage is TRBJ1-4; unclear D gene. The CDR3 is 16 residues long. Trimming left V 0 bases short and J 0 bases short, with 9 bases between. CDR1 is SGHRS and CDR2 is YFSETQ in the germline V gene. The CDR3, as DNA: TGCGCCAGCAGCTTGGCGAGGGCTGCAACTAATGAAAAACTGTTTTTT. This encodes CASSLARAATNEKLFF.

The chain employs TRBV6-1 and TRBJ1-3; possible D gene TRBD1, 5 bases. With 5 bases removed from V and 4 bases from J, the gap between germline ends came to 12 bases. Looked up from germline, CDR1 is MNHNS and CDR2 is SASEGT. The CDR3 extends over 14 amino acids. DNA of the CDR3: TGTGCCAGCAGTACCCGGCCAGGGGGAAACACCATATATTTT. The encoded protein is CASSTRPGGNTIYF.